This is a list of T cell receptor beta chains from one sample in a study of beta chain features in type 1 diabetes. The repertoire was sequenced with immunoSEQ multiplex PCR; TCRdb's copy has only in-frame clones and lacks some. Of 860,000 or so clones listed, roughly a sixth are singletons. Sequencing input: naive CD4+ T cells from blood. The source is a woman between 18 and 29 years old in good health. Both conserved end residues are trimmed from each CDR3. Each record gives: V gene, J gene, D gene, CDR3 protein. A D gene is named only where the DNA matches it firmly.

v_gene: TRBV4-2
j_gene: TRBJ1-3
d_gene: NA
CDR3aa: ASSQGDTGNTIY

v_gene: TRBV28
j_gene: TRBJ2-1
d_gene: TRBD1
CDR3aa: ASSHGTGRNEQF

v_gene: TRBV7-3
j_gene: TRBJ2-3
d_gene: NA
CDR3aa: ASSRNGADTQY

v_gene: TRBV4-1
j_gene: TRBJ2-3
d_gene: TRBD2
CDR3aa: ASSHTGTSVRDTQY

v_gene: TRBV29-1
j_gene: TRBJ2-1
d_gene: NA
CDR3aa: SVGGDEQF

v_gene: TRBV18
j_gene: TRBJ1-5
d_gene: NA
CDR3aa: ASSPTWENQPQH

v_gene: TRBV19
j_gene: TRBJ1-2
d_gene: TRBD1
CDR3aa: ASSIERPRQGVNYGYT

v_gene: TRBV27
j_gene: TRBJ2-7
d_gene: NA
CDR3aa: ASSLRDTYEQY

v_gene: TRBV7-2
j_gene: TRBJ2-6
d_gene: TRBD2
CDR3aa: ASSRTSATSSGANVLT

v_gene: TRBV6-5
j_gene: TRBJ2-7
d_gene: TRBD1
CDR3aa: ASSSPGTVSYEQY

v_gene: TRBV9
j_gene: TRBJ2-1
d_gene: NA
CDR3aa: ASSPYVQSSYNEQF

v_gene: TRBV6-5
j_gene: TRBJ1-4
d_gene: TRBD1
CDR3aa: ATDAGQGSEKLF

v_gene: TRBV6-5
j_gene: TRBJ2-7
d_gene: TRBD1
CDR3aa: ASTSRDRINYEQY

v_gene: TRBV7-8
j_gene: TRBJ2-1
d_gene: TRBD2
CDR3aa: ASSFTHRGRLADNEQF

v_gene: TRBV9
j_gene: TRBJ2-1
d_gene: NA
CDR3aa: ASSDSIAGEQF

v_gene: TRBV9
j_gene: TRBJ2-3
d_gene: TRBD2
CDR3aa: ASSVDVSGTFNTQY

v_gene: TRBV5-5
j_gene: TRBJ2-5
d_gene: NA
CDR3aa: ASSFMAPQETQY

v_gene: TRBV19
j_gene: TRBJ1-5
d_gene: NA
CDR3aa: ASSIRGAPNNQPQH

v_gene: TRBV15
j_gene: TRBJ2-6
d_gene: TRBD2
CDR3aa: ATSRQISGVASGANVLT

v_gene: TRBV5-1
j_gene: TRBJ1-2
d_gene: TRBD1
CDR3aa: ASSSAEGTGHGYT

v_gene: TRBV7-2
j_gene: TRBJ2-7
d_gene: TRBD2
CDR3aa: ASSLAVGGSEQY

v_gene: TRBV28
j_gene: TRBJ2-3
d_gene: NA
CDR3aa: ASSPAGSGEGTDTQY

v_gene: TRBV5-4
j_gene: TRBJ1-1
d_gene: NA
CDR3aa: ASSVRDKNTEAF

v_gene: TRBV7-6
j_gene: TRBJ2-7
d_gene: TRBD2
CDR3aa: ASSLGEGRYEQY

v_gene: TRBV27
j_gene: TRBJ2-1
d_gene: NA
CDR3aa: ASSKYQGQPYNEQF

v_gene: TRBV14
j_gene: TRBJ2-3
d_gene: NA
CDR3aa: ASSQVGLPQGTQY

v_gene: TRBV19
j_gene: TRBJ1-2
d_gene: NA
CDR3aa: ASSIVADYGYT

v_gene: TRBV5-1
j_gene: TRBJ2-1
d_gene: TRBD2
CDR3aa: ASSLAGGLEQF

v_gene: TRBV28
j_gene: TRBJ2-7
d_gene: TRBD2
CDR3aa: ASSLFTSGPPYEQY

v_gene: TRBV18
j_gene: TRBJ1-4
d_gene: TRBD1
CDR3aa: ASSPVTGTGNEKLF

v_gene: TRBV28
j_gene: TRBJ1-1
d_gene: NA
CDR3aa: ATVLAGREAF

v_gene: TRBV29-1
j_gene: TRBJ2-3
d_gene: NA
CDR3aa: SAATRIADTQY

v_gene: TRBV4-2
j_gene: TRBJ1-1
d_gene: NA
CDR3aa: ASSHPGVNTEAF

v_gene: TRBV7-8
j_gene: TRBJ1-2
d_gene: TRBD1
CDR3aa: ASSLAGRTGVNYGYT

v_gene: TRBV27
j_gene: TRBJ2-1
d_gene: TRBD1
CDR3aa: ASSWETGTGLYNEQF

v_gene: TRBV5-4
j_gene: TRBJ2-2
d_gene: NA
CDR3aa: ASSWDLLTGELF

v_gene: TRBV29-1
j_gene: TRBJ2-6
d_gene: NA
CDR3aa: SVGAVTGSGANVLT

v_gene: TRBV13
j_gene: TRBJ2-1
d_gene: NA
CDR3aa: ASSLVGEGVYNEQF

v_gene: TRBV5-6
j_gene: TRBJ1-4
d_gene: TRBD1
CDR3aa: ASSSGPGQGVEKLF

v_gene: TRBV11-2
j_gene: TRBJ2-1
d_gene: TRBD2
CDR3aa: ASSLETSGSGEQF

v_gene: TRBV4-2
j_gene: TRBJ1-1
d_gene: NA
CDR3aa: ASSPYFRQRENTEAF

v_gene: TRBV7-3
j_gene: TRBJ1-1
d_gene: NA
CDR3aa: ASSLTPGTMNTEAF

v_gene: TRBV7-2
j_gene: TRBJ2-7
d_gene: NA
CDR3aa: ASSPPQVSYEQY

v_gene: TRBV18
j_gene: TRBJ1-1
d_gene: TRBD1
CDR3aa: ASSPHRGPNTEAF